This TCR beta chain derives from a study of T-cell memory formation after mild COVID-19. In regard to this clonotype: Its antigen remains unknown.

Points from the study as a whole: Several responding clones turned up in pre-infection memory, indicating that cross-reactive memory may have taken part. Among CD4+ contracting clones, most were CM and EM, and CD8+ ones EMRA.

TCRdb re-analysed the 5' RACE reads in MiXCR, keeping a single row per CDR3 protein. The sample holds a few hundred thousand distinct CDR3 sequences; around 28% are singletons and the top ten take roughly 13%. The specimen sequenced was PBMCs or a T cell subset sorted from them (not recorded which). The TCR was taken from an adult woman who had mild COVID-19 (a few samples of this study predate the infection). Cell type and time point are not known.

This CDR3 is CASNFVWQGNQPQHF. CDR3 DNA: TGTGCCAGTAATTTTGTCTGGCAGGGTAATCAGCCCCAGCATTTT. The chain carries TRBV19 and TRBJ1-5, with TRBD1 as a possible D gene (5 bases). This CDR3 is 15 amino acids long. V shed 7 bases and J shed 4 bases, with 17 bases lying between them. Germline CDR1 LNHDA, CDR2 SQIVND (reference sequence). Full variable domain (outside the CDR3, taken from reference TRBV19 and TRBJ1-5): DGGITQSPKYLFRKEGQNVTLSCEQNLNHDAMYWYRQDPGQGLRLIYYSQIVNDFQKGDIAEGYSVSREKKESFPLTVTSAQKNPTAFYLCASNFVWQGNQPQHFGDGTRLSIL.